The entry that follows covers one TCR beta chain sequence. The sample comes from a study of OX40 agonist ivuxolimab in advanced cancers. As for the study in general: Ivuxolimab, an agonistic anti-OX40 (CD134) antibody, was given to patients.

Germline CDR1 MDHEN, CDR2 SYDVKM. Losses at the gene ends were 5 bases for V and 0 bases for J; bases not matched to a gene: 8. The CDR3 runs to 18 residues. Sequenced by immunoSEQ multiplex PCR; TCRdb stores in-frame clones only, minus some. Here the sample spans 50,000 to 85,000 clones, approximately 90% being singletons. The sequencing used CD4+ or CD8+ T cells sorted from blood, collected in a trial of the OX40 agonist ivuxolimab. This receptor was obtained from an adult with an advanced solid tumor such as melanoma, head and neck, liver or kidney cancer. The V gene is TRBV28, the J gene TRBJ2-6, with 9 bases that match TRBD1. The CDR3 region has the DNA TGTGCCAGCAGTCCCTGGACAGGGGCCCACTCTGGGGCCAACGTCCTGACTTTC. Protein sequence: CASSPWTGAHSGANVLTF.